This T cell receptor beta chain comes out of a study of T-cell memory formation after mild COVID-19. Study-level results: Some responding clones appeared in pre-infection memory, suggesting cross-reactive memory joined. The main location of contracting CD4+ clones was CM and EM, and that of contracting CD8+ clones was EMRA.

Barcoded TCR alpha and TCR beta cDNA libraries with UMIs came from 5'RACE using constant-segment primers. TCRdb itself ran the 5' RACE reads through MiXCR, one entry per CDR3 protein. In the table there are hundreds of thousands of distinct CDR3 sequences, less than 20% of which are singletons. Details on this clonotype: The antigen remains undetermined.

This sequence originates from a man between 18 and 35 years old who had mild COVID-19 (a few samples of this study predate the infection). Cell type and time point are not known. Sequencing was carried out using PBMCs or a T cell subset sorted from them (not recorded which).

The CDR3 is CASRSPGEGFSYNEQFF. DNA for the CDR3: TGTGCCAGCAGATCCCCTGGGGAGGGTTTCTCCTACAATGAGCAGTTCTTC. The V call is TRBV7-8, the J call TRBJ2-1; 7 bases agree with TRBD2. Per the germline V gene, CDR1 is SGHVS and CDR2 is FQNEAQ. Germline trimming cut 6 bases from V and 0 bases from J; bases unmatched to any gene: 11. This CDR3 is 17 amino acids long.